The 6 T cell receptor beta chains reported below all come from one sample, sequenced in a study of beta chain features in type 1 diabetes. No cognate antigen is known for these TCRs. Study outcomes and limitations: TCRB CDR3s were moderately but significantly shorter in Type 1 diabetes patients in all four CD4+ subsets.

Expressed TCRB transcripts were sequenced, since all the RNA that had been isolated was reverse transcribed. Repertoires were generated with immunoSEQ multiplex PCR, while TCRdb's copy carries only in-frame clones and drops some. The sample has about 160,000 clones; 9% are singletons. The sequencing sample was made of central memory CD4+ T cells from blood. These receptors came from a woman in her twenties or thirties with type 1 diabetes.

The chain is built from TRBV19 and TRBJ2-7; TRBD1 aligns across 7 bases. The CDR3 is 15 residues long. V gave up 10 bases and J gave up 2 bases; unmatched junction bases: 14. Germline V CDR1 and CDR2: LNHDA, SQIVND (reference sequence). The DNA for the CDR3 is TGTGCCACTTCAGGGGGTCCCCGTTCCCCCTACGAGCAGTACTTC. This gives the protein CATSGGPRSPYEQYF.

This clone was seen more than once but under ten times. The CDR3 here is CAWSLGQAYNEQFF. The CDR3 DNA reads as TGTGCCTGGAGTCTTGGACAGGCTTACAATGAGCAGTTCTTC. The rearrangement joins TRBV30 to TRBJ2-1, with 7 positions matching TRBD1. V shed 2 bases, J shed 4 bases, and the junction held 5 bases outside the gene matches. CDR1 is GTSNPN and CDR2 is SVGIG in the germline V gene (reference sequence). This CDR3 has 14 residues. The complete variable domain, with remaining parts taken from reference TRBV30 and TRBJ2-1, reads SQTIHQWPATLVQPVGSPLSLECTVEGTSNPNLYWYRQAAGRGLQLLFYSVGIGQISSEVPQNLSASRPQDRQFILSSKKLLLSDSGFYLCAWSLGQAYNEQFFGPGTRLTVL.

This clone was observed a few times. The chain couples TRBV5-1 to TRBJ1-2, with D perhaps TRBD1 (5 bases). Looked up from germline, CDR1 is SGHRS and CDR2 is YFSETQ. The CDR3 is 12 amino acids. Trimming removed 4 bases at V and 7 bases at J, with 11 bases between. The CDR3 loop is CASSLPGVGYTF. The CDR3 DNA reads TGCGCCAGCAGCCTTCCGGGGGTTGGCTACACCTTC.

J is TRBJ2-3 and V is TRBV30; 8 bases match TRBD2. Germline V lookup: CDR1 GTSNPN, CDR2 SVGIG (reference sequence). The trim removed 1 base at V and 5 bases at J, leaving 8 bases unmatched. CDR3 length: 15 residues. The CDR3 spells CAWSGIAGPGDTQYF. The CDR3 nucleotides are TGTGCCTGGAGTGGCATAGCGGGGCCCGGAGATACGCAGTATTTT.

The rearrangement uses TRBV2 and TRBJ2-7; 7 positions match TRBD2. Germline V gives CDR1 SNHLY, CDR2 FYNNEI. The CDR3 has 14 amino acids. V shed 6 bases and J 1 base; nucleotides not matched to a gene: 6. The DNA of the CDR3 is TGTGCCAGCAGCGCAGCGGGATGGTCCTACGAGCAGTACTTC. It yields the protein CASSAAGWSYEQYF.

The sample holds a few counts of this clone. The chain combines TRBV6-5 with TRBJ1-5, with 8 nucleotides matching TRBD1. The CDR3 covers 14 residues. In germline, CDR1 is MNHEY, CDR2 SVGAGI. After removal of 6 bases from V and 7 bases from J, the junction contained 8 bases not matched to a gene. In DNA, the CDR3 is TGTGCCAGCAGGGGATACAGGGGGGACCAGCCCCAGCATTTT. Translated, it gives CASRGYRGDQPQHF.